This TCR beta chain was retrieved from a study of blood T cell repertoires in COVID-19. In the study overall: The analysed material was cDNA or gDNA that came from T cells, B-cell-depleted T cells, or PBMCs.

This study enrolled people aged about 18 to 90 from approximately 25 US geographic areas. Each participant's cohort was designated according to participant-reported clinical history. Produced via immunoSEQ multiplex PCR; TCRdb's table is partial and in-frame only. The sample holds about 430,000 clones; roughly 90% are singletons and the top ten take over 0.9%. Material: PBMCs or T cells enriched from blood (not recorded which). The TCR sequence derives from a woman aged 25-40 years with acute COVID-19.

This CDR3 reads CASTRTSGGPSSYNEQFF. The CDR3 DNA sequence: TGCGCCAGCACAAGGACTAGCGGGGGGCCGAGCTCCTACAATGAGCAGTTCTTC. The V gene is TRBV5-1, the J gene TRBJ2-1; 14 bases agree with TRBD2. V lost 6 bases, J lost 0 bases, and 8 bases stayed unmatched. The germline gives CDR1 SGHRS, CDR2 YFSETQ. The CDR3 extends over 18 amino acids.